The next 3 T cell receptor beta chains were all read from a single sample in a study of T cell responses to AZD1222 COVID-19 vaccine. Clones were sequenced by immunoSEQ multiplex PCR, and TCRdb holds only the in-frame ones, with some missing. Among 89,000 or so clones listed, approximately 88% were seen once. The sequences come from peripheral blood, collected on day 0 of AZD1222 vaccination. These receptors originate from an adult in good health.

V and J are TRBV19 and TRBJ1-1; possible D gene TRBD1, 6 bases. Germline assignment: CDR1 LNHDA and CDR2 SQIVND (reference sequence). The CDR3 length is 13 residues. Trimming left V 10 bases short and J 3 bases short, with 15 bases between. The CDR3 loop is CATLNRVYTEAFF. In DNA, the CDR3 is TGTGCCACCCTGAACAGGGTGTACACTGAAGCTTTCTTT.

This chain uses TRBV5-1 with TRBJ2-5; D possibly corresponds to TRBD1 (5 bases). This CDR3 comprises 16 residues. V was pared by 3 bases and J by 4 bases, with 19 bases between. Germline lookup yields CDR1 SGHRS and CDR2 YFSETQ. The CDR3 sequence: CASSSGDQGWGETQYF. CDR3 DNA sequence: TGCGCCAGCAGCTCCGGAGATCAGGGTTGGGGAGAGACCCAGTACTTC.

CDR3 sequence reads: CASSLPAALGSTEAFF. In nucleotides, the CDR3 is TGTGCCAGCAGTTTACCGGCAGCCCTTGGGAGCACTGAAGCTTTCTTT. The J gene is TRBJ1-1, the V gene TRBV28; D is ambiguous. Trimming removed 2 bases from V and 4 bases from J, with 17 bases in between. There are 16 residues in the CDR3. The V gene's germline CDR1 is MDHEN and CDR2 SYDVKM.